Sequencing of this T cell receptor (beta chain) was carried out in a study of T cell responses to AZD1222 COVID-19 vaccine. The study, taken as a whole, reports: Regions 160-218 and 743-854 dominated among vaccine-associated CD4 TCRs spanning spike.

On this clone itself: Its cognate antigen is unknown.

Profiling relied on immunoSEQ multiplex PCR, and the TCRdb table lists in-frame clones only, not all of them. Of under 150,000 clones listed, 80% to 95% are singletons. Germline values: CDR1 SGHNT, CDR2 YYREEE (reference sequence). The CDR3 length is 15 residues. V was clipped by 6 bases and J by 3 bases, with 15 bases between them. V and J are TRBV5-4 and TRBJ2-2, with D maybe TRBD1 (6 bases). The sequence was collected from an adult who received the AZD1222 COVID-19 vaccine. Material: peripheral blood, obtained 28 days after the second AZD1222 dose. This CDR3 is CASTRVGADTGELFF. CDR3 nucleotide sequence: TGTGCCAGCACCCGAGTGGGGGCCGACACCGGGGAGCTGTTTTTT. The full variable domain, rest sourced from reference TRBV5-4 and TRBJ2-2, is ETGVTQSPTHLIKTRGQQVTLRCSSQSGHNTVSWYQQALGQGPQFIFQYYREEENGRGNFPPRFSGLQFPNYSSELNVNALELDDSALYLCASTRVGADTGELFFGEGSRLTVL.